This entry describes one T cell receptor beta chain. As yet, its antigen is unknown. The data stem from a study of blood T cells in healthy people across ages. Overall study results and limits: One million T cells yielded diversity estimates that were considered underestimates.

Using a J-beta primer mix together with a sample-barcoded 5' primer, a second PCR was run for about 7 to 12 cycles. One entry per CDR3 protein, called by TCRdb with MiXCR from the 5' RACE reads. Among 540,000 or so distinct CDR3 sequences listed, under 30% were seen once. These data are also associated with another study on T cells of mothers and their children. This second study says: Slightly, though not significantly, more overlap was seen in related than in unrelated mother-child pairs.

This TCR was recovered from a boy aged 5-17 years in good health. Sequencing was done on a sample of blood.

CDR3 in DNA: TGTGCCAGCAGCTACGTTATGGCCCCTGAAGCTTTCTTT. Residues: CASSYVMAPEAFF. The J gene is TRBJ1-1, the V gene TRBV7-2; D remains unclear. This CDR3 contains 13 residues. Germline V lookup: CDR1 SGHTA, CDR2 FQGNSA. V lost 4 bases to trimming and J lost 6 bases, with 12 bases between them.